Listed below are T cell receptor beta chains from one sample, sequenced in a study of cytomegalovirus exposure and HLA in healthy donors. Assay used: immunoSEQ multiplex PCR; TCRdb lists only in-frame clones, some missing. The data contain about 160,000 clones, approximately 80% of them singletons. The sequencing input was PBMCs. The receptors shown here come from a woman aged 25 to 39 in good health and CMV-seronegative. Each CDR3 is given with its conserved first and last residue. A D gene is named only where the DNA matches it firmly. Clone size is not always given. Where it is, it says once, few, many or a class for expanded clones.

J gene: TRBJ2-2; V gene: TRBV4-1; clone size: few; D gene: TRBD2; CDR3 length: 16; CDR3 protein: CASSHAASGGTGELFF; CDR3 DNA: TGCGCCAGCAGCCACGCCGCTAGCGGTGGCACCGGGGAGCTGTTTTTT
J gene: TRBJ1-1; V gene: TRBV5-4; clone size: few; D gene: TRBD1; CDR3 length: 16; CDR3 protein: CASSKAPTGRDTEAFF; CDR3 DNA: TGTGCCAGCAGCAAGGCACCGACAGGGCGTGACACTGAAGCTTTCTTT
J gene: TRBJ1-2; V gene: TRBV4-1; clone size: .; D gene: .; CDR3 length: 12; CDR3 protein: CASSQQTQGYTF; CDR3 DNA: TGCGCCAGCAGCCAACAAACCCAGGGCTACACCTTC
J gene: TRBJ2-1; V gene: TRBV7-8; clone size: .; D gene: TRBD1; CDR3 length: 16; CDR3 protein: CASRRRPGQVMDEQFF; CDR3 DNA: TGTGCCAGCAGACGCCGCCCGGGACAGGTAATGGATGAGCAGTTCTTC
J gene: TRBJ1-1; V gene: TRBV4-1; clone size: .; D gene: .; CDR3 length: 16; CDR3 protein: CASSQDHRQMNTEAFF; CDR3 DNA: TGCGCCAGCAGCCAAGATCATAGACAGATGAACACTGAAGCTTTCTTT
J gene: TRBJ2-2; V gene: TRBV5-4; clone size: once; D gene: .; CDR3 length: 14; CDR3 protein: CASSFTGLDGELFF; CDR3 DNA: TGTGCCAGCAGCTTTACAGGGTTGGACGGGGAGCTGTTTTTT
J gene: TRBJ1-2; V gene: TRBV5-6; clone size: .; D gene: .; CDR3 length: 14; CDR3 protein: CASSFEATIYGYTF; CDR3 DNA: TGTGCCAGCAGCTTTGAGGCGACCATCTATGGCTACACCTTC
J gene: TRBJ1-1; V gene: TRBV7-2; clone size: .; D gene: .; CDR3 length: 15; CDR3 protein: CASSSEGDMNTEAFF; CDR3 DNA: TGTGCCAGCAGCTCAGAGGGGGATATGAACACTGAAGCTTTCTTT
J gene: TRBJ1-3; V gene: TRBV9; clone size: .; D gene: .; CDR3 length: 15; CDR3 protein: CASSVGGASGNTIYF; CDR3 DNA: TGTGCCAGCAGCGTTGGGGGGGCCTCAGGAAACACCATATATTTT
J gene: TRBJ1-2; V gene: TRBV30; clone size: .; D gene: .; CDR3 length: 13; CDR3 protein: CAWSVDILYGYTF; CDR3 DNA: TGTGCCTGGAGTGTAGACATCCTTTATGGCTACACCTTC
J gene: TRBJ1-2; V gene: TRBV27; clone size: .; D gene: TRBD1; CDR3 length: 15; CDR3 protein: CASSLGTEANYGYTF; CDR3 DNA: TGTGCCAGCAGTTTGGGGACAGAAGCTAACTATGGCTACACCTTC
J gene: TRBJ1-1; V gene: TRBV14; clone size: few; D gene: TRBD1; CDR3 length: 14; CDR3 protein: CASSQDRQGAKAFF; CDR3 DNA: TGTGCCAGCAGCCAAGACAGACAGGGGGCAAAAGCTTTCTTT
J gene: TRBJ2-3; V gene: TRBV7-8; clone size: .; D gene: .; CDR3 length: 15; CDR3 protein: CASSFRPIRQDTQYF; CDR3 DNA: TGTGCCAGCAGCTTCAGGCCGATAAGGCAAGATACGCAGTATTTT
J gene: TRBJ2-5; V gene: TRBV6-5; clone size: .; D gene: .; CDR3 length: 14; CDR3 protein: CASSYSAGRETQYF; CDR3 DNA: TGTGCCAGCAGTTACTCGGCAGGTCGAGAGACCCAGTACTTC
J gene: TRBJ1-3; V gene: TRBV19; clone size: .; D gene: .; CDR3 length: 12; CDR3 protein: CASSPERNTIYF; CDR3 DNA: TGTGCCAGTAGTCCCGAGAGAAACACCATATATTTT
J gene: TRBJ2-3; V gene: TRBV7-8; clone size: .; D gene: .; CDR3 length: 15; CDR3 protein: CASSFSGGNTDTQYF; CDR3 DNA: TGTGCCAGCAGTTTTAGTGGCGGGAACACAGATACGCAGTATTTT
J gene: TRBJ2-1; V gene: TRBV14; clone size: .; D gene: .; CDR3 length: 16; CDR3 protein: CASSQGGTHLYNEQFF; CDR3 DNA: TGTGCCAGCAGCCAAGGGGGGACACATCTTTACAATGAGCAGTTCTTC
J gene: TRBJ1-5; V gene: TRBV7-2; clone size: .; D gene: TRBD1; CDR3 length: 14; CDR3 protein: CASSLDPGGRPQHF; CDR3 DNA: TGTGCCAGCAGCTTAGACCCAGGGGGGCGGCCCCAGCATTTT
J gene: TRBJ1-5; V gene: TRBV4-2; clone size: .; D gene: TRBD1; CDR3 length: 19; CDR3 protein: CASSQDLVWGQGANQPQHF; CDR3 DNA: TGTGCCAGCAGCCAAGATCTAGTATGGGGACAGGGGGCGAATCAGCCCCAGCATTTT
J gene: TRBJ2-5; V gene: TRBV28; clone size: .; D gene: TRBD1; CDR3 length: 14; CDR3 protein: CASSLQGARETQYF; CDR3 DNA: TGTGCCAGCAGTTTACAGGGGGCACGGGAGACCCAGTACTTC
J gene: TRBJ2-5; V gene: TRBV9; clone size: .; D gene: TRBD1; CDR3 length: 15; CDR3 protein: CASSVPTGGGETQYF; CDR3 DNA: TGTGCCAGCAGCGTACCCACAGGGGGCGGAGAGACCCAGTACTTC
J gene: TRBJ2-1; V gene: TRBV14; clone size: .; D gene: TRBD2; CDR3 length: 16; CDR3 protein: CASSPQGLAGYNEQFF; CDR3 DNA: TGTGCCAGCAGCCCGCAGGGACTAGCGGGATACAATGAGCAGTTCTTC
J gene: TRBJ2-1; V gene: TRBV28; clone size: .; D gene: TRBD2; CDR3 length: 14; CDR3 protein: CASTAGTRQDEQFF; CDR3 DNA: TGTGCCAGCACCGCAGGGACTAGACAGGATGAGCAGTTCTTC
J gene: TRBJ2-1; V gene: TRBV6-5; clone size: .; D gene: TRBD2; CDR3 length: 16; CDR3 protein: CASSYSLAGGPLGQFF; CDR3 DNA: TGTGCCAGCAGTTACTCTCTAGCGGGAGGGCCACTTGGACAGTTCTTC
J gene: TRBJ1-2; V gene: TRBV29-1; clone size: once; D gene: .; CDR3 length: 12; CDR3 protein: CSVEGLAYGYTF; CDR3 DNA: TGCAGCGTTGAGGGCCTCGCCTATGGCTACACCTTC
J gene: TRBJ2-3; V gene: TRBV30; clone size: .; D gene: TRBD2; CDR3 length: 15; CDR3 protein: CAWSPGLAGPDTQYF; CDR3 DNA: TGTGCCTGGAGTCCCGGACTAGCGGGACCAGATACGCAGTATTTT
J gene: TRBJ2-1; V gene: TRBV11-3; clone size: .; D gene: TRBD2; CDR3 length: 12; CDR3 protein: CASSLAGDEQFF; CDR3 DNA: TGTGCCAGCAGTCTAGCGGGTGATGAGCAGTTCTTC
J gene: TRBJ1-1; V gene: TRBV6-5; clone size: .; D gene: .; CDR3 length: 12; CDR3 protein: CASSAGNTEAFF; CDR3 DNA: TGTGCCAGCAGTGCAGGGAACACTGAAGCTTTCTTT
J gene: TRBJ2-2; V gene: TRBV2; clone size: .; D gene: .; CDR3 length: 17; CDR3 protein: CASRDLGGGPNTGELFF; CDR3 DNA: TGTGCCAGCAGGGATCTAGGGGGGGGGCCCAACACCGGGGAGCTGTTTTTT
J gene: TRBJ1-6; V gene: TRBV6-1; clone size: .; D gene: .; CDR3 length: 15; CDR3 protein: CASSDIGTYNSPLHF; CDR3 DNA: TGTGCCAGCAGTGATATCGGGACCTATAATTCACCCCTCCACTTT